The source of this T cell receptor (beta chain) is a study of blood T cell repertoires in COVID-19 (dated by TCRdb to 2020 to 2021). With respect to the entire study: Samples covering the acute and convalescent phases of COVID-19 were provided by collaborators in the United States, Italy and Spain. Subjects who had been exposed to COVID-19, were actively infected with it, or had recovered from it provided the deeply sampled blood TCRbeta repertoires that made up the dataset. The material from the prospective study consisted of cDNA or gDNA derived from T cells, B-cell-depleted T cells, or PBMCs. Where HLA class I and class II types were available, the types were taken from metadata supplied by the sample provider, not from assay-based typing. The samples were drawn from two sources: the first 160 participants of the ongoing ImmuneRACE study, and 1,254 subjects contributed by 6 global collaborators. The repertoires were released in a freely available public database intended as a resource for research on the immune response to SARS-CoV-2. The sample metadata nearly always contained a de-identified subject ID, COVID-19 status, age in years and sex. General study outcomes and caveats: How much clinical and demographic metadata was included differed by source and by participant, and the metadata was provided uncurated.

Notes on this clone: No antigen is known for it. The sample holds no much larger clone one base away, and base qualities are not on file.

The immunoSEQ Assay, a bias-controlled multiplex PCR, was used to amplify TCRbeta CDR3 regions from genomic DNA. For the original study's pipeline: The number of nucleated cells in each sample was estimated from the amplification of reference gene primers within the assay. Sequence reads were collapsed and filtered to measure the absolute abundance of every unique TCRbeta CDR3 rearrangement. For each sample, productive Simpson clonality was calculated as the square root of Simpson's diversity index over productive rearrangements. TCRdb limited this immuneACCESS table to in-frame rearrangements with V and J called. A share of clones is missing; checked studies link under half to unresolved V genes, and the rest is unexplained. V and J calls and clone size are given by that table; D and trimming were obtained from the DNA. This sample holds some 150,000 clones; about 82% were observed only once. Less than 7% of the sample rests with the top ten.

In the prospective study, participants were 18 to 89 years old, resided in about two dozen geographic areas of the United States, and were enrolled through a virtual design. In the prospective study, cohorts were assigned on the basis of participant-reported clinical history obtained from a screening survey and a study questionnaire. Recovered participants in ImmuneRACE Cohort 3 were defined by two consecutive negative NP/OP PCR tests, clearance by a healthcare professional, or resolution of symptoms. Each participant in the prospective study had whole blood, serum and a nasopharyngeal or oropharyngeal swab collected by mobile phlebotomists. Additional blood draws and questionnaires over a roughly two-month period could optionally be provided by prospective study participants. Before DNA extraction, prospective study blood samples were shipped either frozen or at room temperature. V is pared back by 5 bases and J by 1 base, with 12 bases lying between the germline termini. CDR1 and CDR2, looked up from the germline V gene (reference sequence), are LNHDA and SQIVND. The CDR3 goes from the cysteine to the phenylalanine over 14 residues. Just the 42-base CDR3 DNA is kept, in frame starting at base 1.

Input material: PBMCs or T cells enriched from blood (not recorded which). The sequence is built from TRBV19 and TRBJ2-7; TRBD2 is perhaps the D gene, given 6 matching bases. The source of this sequence is a woman between 40 and 55 years old who had recovered from COVID-19. For the CDR3, the sequence is CASSSGLASYEQYF. The DNA sequence reads TGTGCCAGTAGTTCGGGACTGGCATCCTACGAGCAGTACTTC.